These T cell receptor beta chains were read from a single sample in a study of blood T cell repertoires in COVID-19. The method was immunoSEQ multiplex PCR; TCRdb's version includes in-frame clones alone and lacks a portion of them. The sample carries some 300,000 clones, 86% recorded once. The sample consisted of peripheral blood. The origin of the receptors is a woman in her sixties or seventies with COVID-19, enrolled during active disease. Both conserved end residues are part of each CDR3. Fields, in order: D gene, clone size, V gene, J gene, CDR3 DNA, CDR3 protein. D genes are given only for firm matches. Some rows have no size entry. The others give once, few or many, or a class for an expanded clone.

d_call: TRBD2
clone_size: NA
v_call: TRBV3-1/TRBV3-2
j_call: TRBJ2-7
cdr3_nt: TGTGCCAGCAGCCCTCGGGTGGGGGGGTCACCGACCTACGAGCAGTACTTC
cdr3_aa: CASSPRVGGSPTYEQYF

d_call: NA
clone_size: NA
v_call: TRBV20-1
j_call: TRBJ2-7
cdr3_nt: TGCAGTGCTAGTCCCACTCCCGGGACATGGGGAGCTCGTCCCTACGAGCAGTACTTC
cdr3_aa: CSASPTPGTWGARPYEQYF

d_call: NA
clone_size: NA
v_call: TRBV12-5
j_call: TRBJ1-1
cdr3_nt: TGTGCTAGTGGTTCTCCGCGGGGCAGCCTCAACACTGAAGCTTTCTTT
cdr3_aa: CASGSPRGSLNTEAFF

d_call: NA
clone_size: NA
v_call: TRBV5-1
j_call: TRBJ2-7
cdr3_nt: TGCGCCAGCAGCTTCCTAGCGAACTCCTACGAGCAGTACTTC
cdr3_aa: CASSFLANSYEQYF

d_call: NA
clone_size: NA
v_call: TRBV7-9
j_call: TRBJ1-1
cdr3_nt: TGTGCCAGCAGCTTAGGTGGGGCGGTCGCTGAAGCTTTCTTT
cdr3_aa: CASSLGGAVAEAFF

d_call: NA
clone_size: NA
v_call: TRBV4-1
j_call: TRBJ1-4
cdr3_nt: TGCGCCAGCAGCCGCTCCGGGGAGGGAAGGGGTAATGAAAAACTGTTTTTT
cdr3_aa: CASSRSGEGRGNEKLFF

d_call: NA
clone_size: NA
v_call: TRBV18
j_call: TRBJ1-1
cdr3_nt: TGTGCCAGCTCAGATAACAGGGCCACTGAAGCTTTCTTT
cdr3_aa: CASSDNRATEAFF

d_call: NA
clone_size: NA
v_call: TRBV2
j_call: TRBJ1-1
cdr3_nt: TGTGCCAGCAGTGAGATGCTAGTGAACACTGAAGCTTTCTTT
cdr3_aa: CASSEMLVNTEAFF

d_call: TRBD1
clone_size: NA
v_call: TRBV5-1
j_call: TRBJ1-1
cdr3_nt: TGCGCCAGCAGCTTAGGGGGGACAGGGCGAACTGAAGCTTTCTTT
cdr3_aa: CASSLGGTGRTEAFF

d_call: NA
clone_size: few
v_call: TRBV10-1
j_call: TRBJ1-1
cdr3_nt: TGCGCCGCGGGTCCTCCGAGGACTGAAGCTTTCTTT
cdr3_aa: CAAGPPRTEAFF

d_call: NA
clone_size: NA
v_call: TRBV7-9
j_call: TRBJ1-2
cdr3_nt: TGTGCCAGCAGCCGCAGGGATCCCTATGGCTACACCTTC
cdr3_aa: CASSRRDPYGYTF

d_call: TRBD1
clone_size: NA
v_call: TRBV6-5
j_call: TRBJ1-2
cdr3_nt: TGTGCCAGCACCCAGACAGGGTCTGGCTACACCTTC
cdr3_aa: CASTQTGSGYTF

d_call: TRBD2
clone_size: NA
v_call: TRBV24-1
j_call: TRBJ2-5
cdr3_nt: TGTGCCACCAGTACAGCGGGGGGAAGAGAGACCCAGTACTTC
cdr3_aa: CATSTAGGRETQYF

d_call: TRBD1
clone_size: NA
v_call: TRBV2
j_call: TRBJ1-4
cdr3_nt: TGTGCCAGCAGTGAAGCTCCGGCAGGGGGTAATGAAAAACTGTTTTTT
cdr3_aa: CASSEAPAGGNEKLFF

d_call: TRBD2
clone_size: NA
v_call: TRBV4-1
j_call: TRBJ2-3
cdr3_nt: TGCGCCAGCAGCCAAGGGGTCCTACTAAGCGGGGGCCTTAGCACAGATACGCAGTATTTT
cdr3_aa: CASSQGVLLSGGLSTDTQYF

d_call: NA
clone_size: NA
v_call: TRBV7-9
j_call: TRBJ1-2
cdr3_nt: TGTGCCAGCAGCTTAGATTCGGGAAGTAACTATGGCTACACCTTC
cdr3_aa: CASSLDSGSNYGYTF

d_call: TRBD1
clone_size: NA
v_call: TRBV2
j_call: TRBJ2-7
cdr3_nt: TGTGCCAGCAGTGAAGGTTGGGACAGGGGGCCGGACGAGCAGTACTTC
cdr3_aa: CASSEGWDRGPDEQYF

d_call: TRBD1
clone_size: NA
v_call: TRBV7-2
j_call: TRBJ1-2
cdr3_nt: TGTGCCAGCAGCTTTGGACAGGGGATAAATGGCTACACCTTC
cdr3_aa: CASSFGQGINGYTF

d_call: TRBD2
clone_size: NA
v_call: TRBV5-1
j_call: TRBJ2-5
cdr3_nt: TGCGCCAGCAGCTTGAGGGGACTAGCGGGGGCCCTACAAGAGACCCAGTACTTC
cdr3_aa: CASSLRGLAGALQETQYF

d_call: TRBD2
clone_size: NA
v_call: TRBV29-1
j_call: TRBJ2-1
cdr3_nt: TGCAGCGGACTACTAGCGGGACCCAATGAGCAGTTCTTC
cdr3_aa: CSGLLAGPNEQFF

d_call: TRBD1
clone_size: NA
v_call: TRBV19
j_call: TRBJ2-1
cdr3_nt: TGTGCCAGTAGTATAGAAAAGGACAGGGGAAGGATCGAAACTAGGAATGAGCAGTTCTTC
cdr3_aa: CASSIEKDRGRIETRNEQFF

d_call: NA
clone_size: NA
v_call: TRBV11-2
j_call: TRBJ1-1
cdr3_nt: TGTGCCAGCAGCTTAGAGGGGGCCATGAACACTGAAGCTTTCTTT
cdr3_aa: CASSLEGAMNTEAFF

d_call: NA
clone_size: NA
v_call: TRBV18
j_call: TRBJ1-1
cdr3_nt: TGTGCCAGCTCACCAGGGATGGGGGGGTCCGAAGCTTTCTTT
cdr3_aa: CASSPGMGGSEAFF

d_call: TRBD2
clone_size: NA
v_call: TRBV6-5
j_call: TRBJ2-3
cdr3_nt: TGTGCCAGCAGCCTCGGACTAGCCGACACAGATACGCAGTATTTT
cdr3_aa: CASSLGLADTDTQYF

d_call: NA
clone_size: NA
v_call: TRBV11-2
j_call: TRBJ2-3
cdr3_nt: TGTGCCAGCAGCCTTAGACTGGCGCCAGATACGCAGTATTTT
cdr3_aa: CASSLRLAPDTQYF

d_call: NA
clone_size: once
v_call: TRBV18
j_call: TRBJ2-3
cdr3_nt: TGTGCCAGCTCACCCGACAGTGCTAGCACAGATACGCAGTATTTT
cdr3_aa: CASSPDSASTDTQYF

d_call: TRBD1
clone_size: NA
v_call: TRBV5-4
j_call: TRBJ1-2
cdr3_nt: TGTGCCAGCAGCTTGGGGGGACAGGGGTACTATGGCTACACCTTC
cdr3_aa: CASSLGGQGYYGYTF

d_call: NA
clone_size: NA
v_call: TRBV28
j_call: TRBJ2-6
cdr3_nt: TGTGCCAGCAGTCTCCAGGGACTGGCGAGCTCTGGGGCCAACGTCCTGACTTTC
cdr3_aa: CASSLQGLASSGANVLTF

d_call: NA
clone_size: NA
v_call: TRBV28
j_call: TRBJ2-3
cdr3_nt: TGTGCCAGCAGTTTTGGGAACAGGGTTGGCACAGATACGCAGTATTTT
cdr3_aa: CASSFGNRVGTDTQYF

d_call: NA
clone_size: NA
v_call: TRBV6-5
j_call: TRBJ2-2
cdr3_nt: TGTGCCAGCAGGCTGAGGGGGACCGGGGAGCTGTTTTTT
cdr3_aa: CASRLRGTGELFF

d_call: TRBD2
clone_size: many
v_call: TRBV5-1
j_call: TRBJ2-7
cdr3_nt: TGCGCCAGCAGCTTGGGGACTAGGTACGAGCAGTACTTC
cdr3_aa: CASSLGTRYEQYF

d_call: NA
clone_size: NA
v_call: TRBV21-1
j_call: TRBJ1-2
cdr3_nt: TGTGCCAGCAGCCTAAAGTCCCGTACCGACTACACCTTC
cdr3_aa: CASSLKSRTDYTF

d_call: NA
clone_size: NA
v_call: TRBV4-1
j_call: TRBJ1-5
cdr3_nt: TGCGCCAGCAGTATCATAGGCAATCAGCCCCAGCATTTT
cdr3_aa: CASSIIGNQPQHF

d_call: NA
clone_size: once
v_call: TRBV3-1/TRBV3-2
j_call: TRBJ2-1
cdr3_nt: TGTGCCAGCAGCCAAGAGACAGGACAGTTCTTC
cdr3_aa: CASSQETGQFF

d_call: TRBD1
clone_size: few
v_call: TRBV19
j_call: TRBJ1-6
cdr3_nt: TGTGCCAGTAGTATAGCCAGGGGGCAGACAGCCCTCCACTTT
cdr3_aa: CASSIARGQTALHF

d_call: TRBD1
clone_size: NA
v_call: TRBV9
j_call: TRBJ2-2
cdr3_nt: TGTGCCAGCAGCGTCCGGGACAGGGGCACCGGGGAGCTGTTTTTT
cdr3_aa: CASSVRDRGTGELFF

d_call: NA
clone_size: NA
v_call: TRBV29-1
j_call: TRBJ1-4
cdr3_nt: TGCAGCGCTACGCAGGGAAATGAAAAACTGTTTTTT
cdr3_aa: CSATQGNEKLFF

d_call: NA
clone_size: NA
v_call: TRBV27
j_call: TRBJ2-7
cdr3_nt: TGTGCCAGCAGTTTCACCGGGACTGCGTCCTACGAGCAGTACTTC
cdr3_aa: CASSFTGTASYEQYF

d_call: TRBD1
clone_size: NA
v_call: TRBV6-1
j_call: TRBJ1-6
cdr3_nt: TGTGCCAGCAGTGGTTCCCTCCTTTGGGGACAGAATAATTCACCCCTCCACTTT
cdr3_aa: CASSGSLLWGQNNSPLHF

d_call: NA
clone_size: NA
v_call: TRBV21-1
j_call: TRBJ2-5
cdr3_nt: TGTGCCACCAGGACTAGCGGGGGATACCAAGAGACCCAGTACTTC
cdr3_aa: CATRTSGGYQETQYF

d_call: TRBD1
clone_size: NA
v_call: TRBV7-2
j_call: TRBJ1-1
cdr3_nt: TGTGCCAGCAGCTTACGGCAGGGGGCTGGAACTGAAGCTTTCTTT
cdr3_aa: CASSLRQGAGTEAFF

d_call: TRBD2
clone_size: NA
v_call: TRBV24-1
j_call: TRBJ2-1
cdr3_nt: TGTGCCACCCGGCGGGGGGGTGGCTACAATGAGCAGTTCTTC
cdr3_aa: CATRRGGGYNEQFF

d_call: NA
clone_size: once
v_call: TRBV5-4
j_call: TRBJ2-7
cdr3_nt: TGTGCCAGCAGCTCGTACAGCGGCGGGGCCTACGAGCAGTACTTC
cdr3_aa: CASSSYSGGAYEQYF

d_call: NA
clone_size: NA
v_call: TRBV2
j_call: TRBJ1-1
cdr3_nt: TGTGCCAGCAGGAGGGACACTGAAGCTTTCTTT
cdr3_aa: CASRRDTEAFF

d_call: NA
clone_size: NA
v_call: TRBV5-6
j_call: TRBJ1-5
cdr3_nt: TGTGCCAGCAGCCCCGGGAGGGACCCCTATCAGCCCCAGCATTTT
cdr3_aa: CASSPGRDPYQPQHF

d_call: NA
clone_size: NA
v_call: TRBV2
j_call: TRBJ1-5
cdr3_nt: TGTGCCACCAATCAGGAAATGGGGGGACAGCCCCAGCATTTT
cdr3_aa: CATNQEMGGQPQHF

d_call: NA
clone_size: NA
v_call: TRBV19
j_call: TRBJ2-7
cdr3_nt: TGTGCCAGTAGTATAGATCGCCAGTTTCCCTACGAGCAGTACTTC
cdr3_aa: CASSIDRQFPYEQYF

d_call: NA
clone_size: NA
v_call: TRBV19
j_call: TRBJ1-5
cdr3_nt: TGTGCCAGTATATTCTCGGGAGGCAATCAGCCCCAGCATTTT
cdr3_aa: CASIFSGGNQPQHF

d_call: TRBD1
clone_size: NA
v_call: TRBV6-5
j_call: TRBJ1-4
cdr3_nt: TGTGCCAGCAACAGGGGTTCTAATGAAAAACTGTTTTTT
cdr3_aa: CASNRGSNEKLFF

d_call: TRBD2
clone_size: NA
v_call: TRBV10-1
j_call: TRBJ2-5
cdr3_nt: TGCGCCAGCAGTGGGGACGGGGGGGAGACCCAGTACTTC
cdr3_aa: CASSGDGGETQYF

d_call: TRBD1
clone_size: NA
v_call: TRBV29-1
j_call: TRBJ1-2
cdr3_nt: TGCAGCGTTCGCCGGGACAGCATTTATAACTATGGCTACACCTTC
cdr3_aa: CSVRRDSIYNYGYTF

d_call: NA
clone_size: NA
v_call: TRBV7-9
j_call: TRBJ1-4
cdr3_nt: TGTGCCAGCAGTTTCGGGACACCGAATGAAAAACTGTTTTTT
cdr3_aa: CASSFGTPNEKLFF